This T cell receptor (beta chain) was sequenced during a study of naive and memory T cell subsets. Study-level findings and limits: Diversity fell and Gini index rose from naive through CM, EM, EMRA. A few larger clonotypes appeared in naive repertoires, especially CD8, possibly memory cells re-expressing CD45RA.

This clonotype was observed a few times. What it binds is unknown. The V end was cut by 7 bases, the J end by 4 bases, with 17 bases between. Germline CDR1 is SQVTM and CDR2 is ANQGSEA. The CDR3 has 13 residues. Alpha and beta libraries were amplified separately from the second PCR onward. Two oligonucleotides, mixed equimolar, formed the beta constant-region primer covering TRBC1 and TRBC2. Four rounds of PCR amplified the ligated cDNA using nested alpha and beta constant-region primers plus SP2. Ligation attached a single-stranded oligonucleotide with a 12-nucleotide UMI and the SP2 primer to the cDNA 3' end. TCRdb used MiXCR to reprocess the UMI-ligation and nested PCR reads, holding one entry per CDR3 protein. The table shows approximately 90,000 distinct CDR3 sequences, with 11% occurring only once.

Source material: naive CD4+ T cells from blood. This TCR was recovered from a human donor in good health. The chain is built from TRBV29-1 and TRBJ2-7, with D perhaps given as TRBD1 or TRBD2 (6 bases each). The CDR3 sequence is CSGRGTKTYEQYF. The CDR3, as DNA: TGCAGCGGGAGGGGGACAAAGACATACGAGCAGTACTTC.